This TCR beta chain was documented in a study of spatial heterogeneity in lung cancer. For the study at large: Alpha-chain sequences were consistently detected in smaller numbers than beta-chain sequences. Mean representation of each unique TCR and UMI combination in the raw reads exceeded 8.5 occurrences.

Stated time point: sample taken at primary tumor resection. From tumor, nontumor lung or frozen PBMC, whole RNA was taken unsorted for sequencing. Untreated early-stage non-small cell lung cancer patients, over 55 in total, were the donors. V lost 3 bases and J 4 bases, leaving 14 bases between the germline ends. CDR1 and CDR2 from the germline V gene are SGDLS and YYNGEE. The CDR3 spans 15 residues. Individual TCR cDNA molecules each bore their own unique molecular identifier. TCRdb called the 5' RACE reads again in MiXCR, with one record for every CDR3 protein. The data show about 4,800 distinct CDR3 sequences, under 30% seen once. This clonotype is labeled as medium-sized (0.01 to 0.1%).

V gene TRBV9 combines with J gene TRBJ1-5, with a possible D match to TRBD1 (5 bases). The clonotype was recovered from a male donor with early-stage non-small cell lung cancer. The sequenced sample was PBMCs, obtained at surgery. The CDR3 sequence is CASSGWPPGNQPQHF. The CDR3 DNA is TGTGCCAGCAGCGGTTGGCCCCCAGGGAATCAGCCCCAGCATTTT. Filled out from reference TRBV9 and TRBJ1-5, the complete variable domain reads DSGVTQTPKHLITATGQRVTLRCSPRSGDLSVYWYQQSLDQGLQFLIQYYNGEERAKGNILERFSAQQFPDLHSELNLSSLELGDSALYFCASSGWPPGNQPQHFGDGTRLSIL.